One and the same sample provided the 25 T cell receptor beta chains below, sequenced in a study of chemoradiotherapy in HPV16-positive cancers. Clones were read by immunoSEQ multiplex PCR, and TCRdb kept only the in-frame ones, dropping some. The sample includes around 17,000 clones, about 73% of them seen just once. Sequenced here: tumor tissue, sampled from a patient who underwent chemoradiotherapy. These receptors were obtained from a human donor with HPV-associated anogenital cancer.

The chain uses TRBV12-5 and TRBJ1-4, with unresolved D. The CDR3 runs 13 residues. Germline V gene lookup returns CDR1 LGHNT and CDR2 FRNRAP. V shed 2 bases and J shed 7 bases, with 8 bases lying between them. CDR3 bases: TGTGCTAGTGGTTTGTTGGTGTCTGAAAAACTGTTTTTT. Amino acid sequence: CASGLLVSEKLFF.

In this sample, this clone turned up a few times. V is TRBV7-8 and J is TRBJ2-2; possible D gene TRBD1, 6 bases. The CDR3 is made up of 17 amino acids. Germline-derived CDR1 and CDR2 are SGHVS and FQNEAQ. The V end was cut by 0 bases, the J end by 5 bases, with 16 bases between. CDR3 residues: CASSLASGTRGTGELFF. The DNA of the CDR3 is TGTGCCAGCAGCTTAGCTTCCGGGACAAGGGGTACCGGGGAGCTGTTTTTT.

This chain joins TRBV9 and TRBJ1-1; no clear D gene. V was trimmed by 2 bases and J by 6 bases, leaving 14 bases between them. Germline V gene data show CDR1 as SGDLS and CDR2 as YYNGEE. CDR3 length equals 14 residues. CDR3 region: CASSVTGESAEAFF. In DNA form, the CDR3 reads TGTGCCAGCAGCGTGACCGGAGAATCAGCTGAAGCTTTCTTT.

The chain carries TRBV7-8 and TRBJ2-1; D is ambiguous. The CDR3 is 16 residues long. The germline gives CDR1 SGHVS, CDR2 FQNEAQ. V lost 5 bases, J lost 0 bases, and 14 bases lay in between. The CDR3 sequence: CASSPYRVSSYNEQFF. For the CDR3, the DNA is TGTGCCAGCAGCCCTTATCGGGTTAGCTCCTACAATGAGCAGTTCTTC.

The chain is built from TRBV4-1 and TRBJ2-1; 8 nucleotides match TRBD2. The CDR3 runs 15 residues. Unmatched junction bases numbered 3, after V lost 1 base and J lost 4 bases. CDR1 is MGHRA, CDR2 YSYEKL, per germline. CDR3 DNA: TGCGCCAGCAGCCAAGCTAGACTAGCGTACAATGAGCAGTTCTTC. Protein product: CASSQARLAYNEQFF.

The chain carries TRBV5-1 and TRBJ1-2, with D perhaps matching TRBD1 (5 bases). Between the trimmed V and J ends, which lost 4 bases and 3 bases, there was a span of 10 bases. CDR3 length equals 13 residues. Germline values: CDR1 SGHRS, CDR2 YFSETQ. The CDR3 bases are TGCGCCAGCAGCCTCGACAGTCACTATGGCTACACCTTC. Translation: CASSLDSHYGYTF.

Worth noting for this clone: One end of the junction fails to match germline, which may point to a read error. The chain has TRBV6-6 and TRBJ1-1; weak D call: TRBD1 (5 bases). This CDR3 is built from 13 residues. Germline V gene data show CDR1 as MNHNY and CDR2 as SVGAGI (reference sequence). The CDR3 region has the DNA TGTGCCATCAGTCTGGGGACGAACACTGAAGCTTTCTTT. Translation gives CAISLGTNTEAFF.

V usage is TRBV7-2 and J usage is TRBJ2-5, with D perhaps matching TRBD2 (7 bases). The CDR3 has 14 residues. Trimming shortened V by 7 bases and J by 7 bases, and 19 bases separated the two germline ends. Germline V gene sequence: CDR1 SGHTA, CDR2 FQGNSA. The CDR3: CASTPRGAGGTQYF. CDR3 bases: TGTGCCAGCACCCCCCGGGGGGCTGGGGGGACCCAGTACTTC.

The chain recombines TRBV6-5 with TRBJ2-3; TRBD2 matches at 7 bases. CDR1 is MNHEY, CDR2 SVGAGI, per germline. The CDR3 has 15 residues. V lost 2 bases, J lost 3 bases, and 5 bases stayed unmatched. This chain's CDR3 is CASSYGGGTTDTQYF. In DNA form, the CDR3 reads TGTGCCAGCAGTTACGGCGGGGGTACTACAGATACGCAGTATTTT.

CDR3 amino acids: CASSLDRDYGYTF. CDR3 DNA sequence: TGTGCCAGCAGCTTAGACAGGGACTATGGCTACACCTTC. The J gene is TRBJ1-2, the V gene TRBV7-6; D might be TRBD1 (6 bases). CDR1 and CDR2 from the germline V gene are SGHVS and FNYEAQ. The CDR3 extends over 13 amino acids. The V end was cut by 1 base, the J end by 3 bases, with 6 bases between.

The rearrangement uses TRBV6-6 and TRBJ2-1; D not certain. This CDR3 has 11 residues. The germline V gene has CDR1 MNHNY and CDR2 SVGAGI (reference sequence). The V end lost 7 bases, the J end lost 4 bases, and 5 bases lay between the germline ends. The CDR3, as DNA: TGTGCCAGCACCGAATACAATGAGCAGTTCTTC. This translates into CASTEYNEQFF.

V usage is TRBV5-1 and J usage is TRBJ2-3; 9 bases line up with TRBD2. J was trimmed by 1 base and V by 5 bases; bases with no gene match: 5. Looked up from germline, CDR1 is SGHRS and CDR2 is YFSETQ. The CDR3 consists of 15 residues. The CDR3 loop reads CASSNSGSRTDTQYF. The CDR3 nucleotides read TGCGCCAGCAGTAATAGCGGGAGTCGCACAGATACGCAGTATTTT.

This clone was counted once. The chain links TRBV2 to TRBJ1-2; 7 bases align to TRBD1. The ends lost 4 bases at V and 4 bases at J; junction bases unmatched: 3. Germline CDR1 is SNHLY and CDR2 is FYNNEI. This CDR3 region has 13 residues. CDR3 amino acids: CASSGDRLYGYTF. The CDR3 DNA reads as TGTGCCAGCAGTGGGGACAGACTCTATGGCTACACCTTC.

The chain is built from TRBV7-9 and TRBJ2-2; either TRBD1 or TRBD2 may supply D (6 bases each). Germline lookup yields CDR1 SEHNR and CDR2 FQNEAQ (reference sequence). This CDR3 is 14 amino acids long. Here the CDR3 reads CAGRQGPNTGELFF. The CDR3 nucleotides read TGTGCGGGGAGGCAGGGGCCTAACACCGGGGAGCTGTTTTTT.

The gene calls are TRBV29-1 and TRBJ2-1, with a tentative D call TRBD1 (5 bases). Trimming took 1 base from V and 2 from J, leaving 9 bases between them. The CDR3 runs to 14 residues. The germline gives CDR1 SQVTM, CDR2 ANQGSEA. CDR3 sequence reads: CSVEVADTYNEQFF. CDR3 nucleotides: TGCAGCGTTGAAGTGGCGGACACCTACAATGAGCAGTTCTTC.

The rearrangement joins TRBV7-2 to TRBJ2-2, with unresolved D. CDR1 and CDR2 from the germline V gene are SGHTA and FQGNSA. V was trimmed by 2 bases and J by 2 bases, leaving 12 bases between them. CDR3 size: 16 residues. In DNA form, the CDR3 reads TGTGCCAGCAGCTTATTTGGGCAGGCCAACACCGGGGAGCTGTTTTTT. It translates to CASSLFGQANTGELFF.

This chain connects TRBV4-2 to TRBJ2-7; TRBD1 aligns across 10 bases. Germline V gives CDR1 LGHNA, CDR2 YNFKEQ. The CDR3 length is 15 residues. With 4 bases clipped from V and 2 bases from J, the junction kept 5 bases outside the gene matches. The CDR3 DNA follows: TGTGCCAGCAGCCCGTCGGGGACAGGGGCCTACGAGCAGTACTTC. It yields the protein CASSPSGTGAYEQYF.

V is TRBV19 and J is TRBJ1-2; D possibly corresponds to TRBD1 (6 bases). Germline-derived CDR1 and CDR2 are LNHDA and SQIVND (reference sequence). V lost 9 bases and J 5 bases, leaving 19 bases between the germline ends. The CDR3 is 14 residues long. This CDR3 reads CASRSPDRLYGYTF. CDR3 coding DNA: TGTGCCAGCCGATCTCCGGACAGATTATATGGCTACACCTTC.

The chain is built from TRBV10-3 and TRBJ1-1; TRBD1 might be the D (6 bases). The CDR3 covers 15 residues. Between the trimmed V and J ends, which lost 6 bases and 1 base, there was a span of 15 bases. Germline CDR1 reads ENHRY; CDR2 reads SYGVKD. CDR3 region: CAIRNRESPNTEAFF. The CDR3, as DNA: TGTGCCATCAGGAACAGGGAGTCGCCGAACACTGAAGCTTTCTTT.

This clone has just a few counts. The chain is built from TRBV4-1 and TRBJ2-7; TRBD2 matches 7 bases. There are 13 residues in the CDR3. V was pared by 8 bases and J by 6 bases, with 10 bases of the junction left unmatched. CDR1 is MGHRA, CDR2 YSYEKL, per germline. The DNA for the CDR3 is TGCGCCAGCGCCCAAGCGGGAACCTCCGAGCAGTACTTC. Translated, it gives CASAQAGTSEQYF.

The chain employs TRBV6-1 and TRBJ2-2, with D possibly TRBD2 on 5 matching bases. The V gene lost 5 bases and the J gene lost 5 bases, with 12 bases spanning the gap. Germline V CDR1 and CDR2: MNHNS, SASEGT. The CDR3 spans 14 residues. DNA for the CDR3: TGTGCCAGCAGTAGATCGGGGTTAACCGGGGAGCTGTTTTTT. Translated, it gives CASSRSGLTGELFF.

This chain joins TRBV28 and TRBJ1-5, with D tentatively TRBD1 (5 bases). The length of the CDR3 is 16 residues. Trimming removed 2 bases from V and 2 bases from J, with 13 bases in between. Germline V CDR1 and CDR2: MDHEN, SYDVKM. In DNA, the CDR3 is TGTGCCAGCAGTTTAGAATCAGGGTCGGGCAATCAGCCCCAGCATTTT. This translates into CASSLESGSGNQPQHF.

The V call is TRBV10-2, the J call TRBJ2-1; possible D gene TRBD1, 6 bases. V lost 2 bases and J lost 7, with 18 bases in between. CDR3 size: 16 residues. Germline values: CDR1 WSHSY, CDR2 SAAADI. The CDR3 DNA sequence: TGCGCCAGCAGTGAGCTGGACAGCGAATATTATAATGAGCAGTTCTTC. Its translation is CASSELDSEYYNEQFF.

Notes on this clone: A junction end diverges from the germline sequence, so it may reflect a read error. This chain connects TRBV10-3 to TRBJ1-2; possibly TRBD1 for D (6 bases). Germline values: CDR1 ENHRY, CDR2 SYGVKD. This CDR3 has 12 residues. CDR3 DNA sequence: TGTGCCATCCCAGGGGTTTACTACGGCTACACCTTC. This translates into CAIPGVYYGYTF.

The V gene is TRBV7-2, the J gene TRBJ1-1, with a tentative D call TRBD1 (5 bases). Trimming took off 0 bases at V and 1 base at J, with 9 bases between the two ends. CDR3 length equals 15 residues. Germline CDR1 and CDR2: SGHTA and FQGNSA. CDR3 protein: CASSLAPGPNTEAFF. CDR3 nucleotides: TGTGCCAGCAGCTTAGCGCCGGGGCCGAACACTGAAGCTTTCTTT.